The sequence of this T cell receptor (beta chain) was determined in a study of T cell responses to AZD1222 COVID-19 vaccine. For this clone: Its antigen is not known.

Here immunoSEQ multiplex PCR was the method, and the copy in TCRdb shows in-frame clones only, minus some. The sample carries about 140,000 clones, 93% recorded once. V dropped 4 bases and J dropped 2 bases, with 12 bases sitting between them. Germline V gene sequence: CDR1 SQVTM, CDR2 ANQGSEA. This CDR3 is built from 13 residues. Findings of the study overall: Nearly half of the spike-specific TCRs reportedly recognize variant regions that carry no mutations. Repertoire sampling was restricted to post-peak T cell response timepoints.

The genes are TRBV29-1 and TRBJ2-7; TRBD1 might be the D (6 bases). The input for sequencing was peripheral blood, taken on day 0 of MenACWY control vaccination. This sequence originates from an adult in good health. CDR3: CSVVDQGPYEQYF. CDR3 sequence (DNA): TGCAGCGTTGTCGACCAGGGGCCCTACGAGCAGTACTTC.